This T cell receptor (beta chain) stems from a study of regulatory T cells in long-lasting Graves disease. At the level of the study: Antithyroid drugs had been taken under 3 months by newly diagnosed Graves' patients. General study findings and limits: It was possible that the small sample size reduced accuracy.

Time point described: newly diagnosed GD, antithyroid drugs for less than 3 months. RNA extracted from PBMCs served as the sequencing template. Arm-PCR of CDR3 regions and iRepertoire HTBI primers were the basis on which TCR beta libraries were built. TCRdb ran MiXCR on the multiplex PCR reads and lists one entry per CDR3 protein. This table has about 470,000 distinct CDR3 sequences, roughly 15% appearing once. In its sample, this clonotype was seen many times. Its antigen remains unknown. Germline CDR1 is SGHTA and CDR2 is FQGNSA. V shed 1 base and J 5 bases; nucleotides not matched to a gene: 6. This CDR3 region has 15 residues. The data were also submitted as part of a second study, on T cells in Graves' hyperthyroidism and ophthalmopathy. That source reports: Using the HTBI primer set, a first-round RT-PCR was run on the TCR CDR3. In simple terms, a model built on 13 V-J features told ophthalmopathy apart from stable hyperthyroidism.

Sequencing was performed on peripheral blood mononuclear cells (PBMCs), taken at new diagnosis, from a patient treated with antithyroid drugs. This clonotype was obtained from a man aged 35-49 years with Graves disease. The genes are TRBV7-2 and TRBJ2-3; 7 bases map to TRBD2. As DNA, the CDR3 is TGTGCCAGCAGCTTAGGTCAGCGGGAATTAGATACGCAGTATTTT. This encodes CASSLGQRELDTQYF.